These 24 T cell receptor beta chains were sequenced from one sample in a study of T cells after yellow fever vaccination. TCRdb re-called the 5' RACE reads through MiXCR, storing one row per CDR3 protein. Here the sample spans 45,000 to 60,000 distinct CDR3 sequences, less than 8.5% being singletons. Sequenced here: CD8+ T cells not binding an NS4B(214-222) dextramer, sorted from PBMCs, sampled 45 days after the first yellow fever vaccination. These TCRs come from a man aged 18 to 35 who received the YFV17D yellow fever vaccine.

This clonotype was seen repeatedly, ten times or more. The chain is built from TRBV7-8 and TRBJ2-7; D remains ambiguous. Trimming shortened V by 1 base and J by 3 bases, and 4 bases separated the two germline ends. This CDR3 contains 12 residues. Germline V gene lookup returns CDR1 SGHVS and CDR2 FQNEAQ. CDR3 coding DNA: TGTGCCAGCAGCTTAGTGGGCTACGAGCAGTACTTC. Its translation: CASSLVGYEQYF.

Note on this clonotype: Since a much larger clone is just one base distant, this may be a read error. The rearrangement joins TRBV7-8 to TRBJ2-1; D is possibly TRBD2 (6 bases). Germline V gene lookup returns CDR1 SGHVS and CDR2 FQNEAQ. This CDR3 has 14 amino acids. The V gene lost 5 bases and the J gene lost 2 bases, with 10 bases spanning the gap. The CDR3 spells CASSPCGAYNEQFF. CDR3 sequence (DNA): TGTGCCAGCAGCCCGTGCGGGGCCTACAATGAGCAGTTCTTC.

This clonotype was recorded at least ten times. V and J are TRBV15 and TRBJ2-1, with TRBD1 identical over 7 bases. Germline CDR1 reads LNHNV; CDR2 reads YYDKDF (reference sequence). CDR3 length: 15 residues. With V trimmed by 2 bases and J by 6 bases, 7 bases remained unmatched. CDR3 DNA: TGTGCCACCAGCAGACAAGGACAGGATTTCAATGAGCAGTTCTTC. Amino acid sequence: CATSRQGQDFNEQFF.

The CDR3: CSAPLQVKQYV. In nucleotides, the CDR3 is TGCAGCGCACCTTTACAGGTGAAGCAGTACGTC. The chain employs TRBV29-1 and TRBJ2-7; TRBD1 might be the D (5 bases). CDR3 length: 11 amino acids. Trimming took 7 bases from V and 8 from J, leaving 15 bases between them. Germline assignment: CDR1 SQVTM and CDR2 ANQGSEA.

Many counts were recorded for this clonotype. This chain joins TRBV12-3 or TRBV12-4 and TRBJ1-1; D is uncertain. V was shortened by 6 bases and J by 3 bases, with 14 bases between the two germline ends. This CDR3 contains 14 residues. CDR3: CASSGSMGDTEAFF. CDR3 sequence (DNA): TGTGCCAGCAGCGGCTCCATGGGAGACACTGAAGCTTTCTTT.

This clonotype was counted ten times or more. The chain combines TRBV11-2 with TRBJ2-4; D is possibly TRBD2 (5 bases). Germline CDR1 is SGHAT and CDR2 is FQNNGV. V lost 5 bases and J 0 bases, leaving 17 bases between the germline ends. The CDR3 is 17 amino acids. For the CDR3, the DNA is TGTGCCAGCAGCCGCGGGTCTTCCTATCTAGCCAAAAACATTCAGTACTTC. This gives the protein CASSRGSSYLAKNIQYF. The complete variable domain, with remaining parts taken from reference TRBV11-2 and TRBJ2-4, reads EAGVAQSPRYKIIEKRQSVAFWCNPISGHATLYWYQQILGQGPKLLIQFQNNGVVDDSQLPKDRFSAERLKGVDSTLKIQPAKLEDSAVYLCASSRGSSYLAKNIQYFGAGTRLSVL.

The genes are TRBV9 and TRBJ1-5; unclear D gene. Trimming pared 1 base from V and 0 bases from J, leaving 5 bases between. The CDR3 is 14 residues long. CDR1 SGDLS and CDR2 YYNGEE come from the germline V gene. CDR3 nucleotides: TGTGCCAGCAGCGTATGGGGTAGCAATCAGCCCCAGCATTTT. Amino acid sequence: CASSVWGSNQPQHF.

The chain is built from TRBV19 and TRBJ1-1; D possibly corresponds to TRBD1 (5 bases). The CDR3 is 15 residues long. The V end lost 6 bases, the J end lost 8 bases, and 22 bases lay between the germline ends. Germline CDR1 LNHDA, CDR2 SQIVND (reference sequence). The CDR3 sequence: CASRHLWETEGEAFF. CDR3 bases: TGTGCCAGTAGACATCTCTGGGAGACAGAAGGCGAAGCTTTCTTT.

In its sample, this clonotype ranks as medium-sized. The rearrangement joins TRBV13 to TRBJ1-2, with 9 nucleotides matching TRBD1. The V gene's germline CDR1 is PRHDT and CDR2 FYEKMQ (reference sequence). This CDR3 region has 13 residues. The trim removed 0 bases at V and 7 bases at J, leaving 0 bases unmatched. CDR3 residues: CASSLGTGGGYTF. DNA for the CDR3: TGTGCCAGCAGCTTAGGGACAGGGGGTGGCTACACCTTC.

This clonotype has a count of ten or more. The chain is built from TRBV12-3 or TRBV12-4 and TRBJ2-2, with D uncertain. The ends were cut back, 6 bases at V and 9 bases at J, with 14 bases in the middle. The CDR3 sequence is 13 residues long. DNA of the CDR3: TGTGCCAGCAGACTGCCACTTCACCGGGAGCTGTTTTTT. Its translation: CASRLPLHRELFF.

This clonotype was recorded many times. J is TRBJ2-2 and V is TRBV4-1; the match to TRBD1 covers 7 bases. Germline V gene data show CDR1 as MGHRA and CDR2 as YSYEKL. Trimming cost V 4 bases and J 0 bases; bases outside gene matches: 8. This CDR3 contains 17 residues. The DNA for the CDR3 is TGCGCCAGCAGCCCTTGGGACAGTGACGCGAACACCGGGGAGCTGTTTTTT. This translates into CASSPWDSDANTGELFF.

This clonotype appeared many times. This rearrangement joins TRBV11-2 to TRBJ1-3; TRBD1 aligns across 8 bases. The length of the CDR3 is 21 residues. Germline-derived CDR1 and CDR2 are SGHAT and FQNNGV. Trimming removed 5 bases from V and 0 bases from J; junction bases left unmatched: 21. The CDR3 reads CASSPDDRGSIPSSSGNTIYF. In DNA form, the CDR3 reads TGTGCCAGCAGCCCAGATGACAGGGGCTCTATTCCTTCGAGCTCTGGAAACACCATATATTTT.

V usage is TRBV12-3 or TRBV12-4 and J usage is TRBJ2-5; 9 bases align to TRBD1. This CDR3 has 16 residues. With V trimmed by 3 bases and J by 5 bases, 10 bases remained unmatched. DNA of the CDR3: TGTGCCAGCAGTTTTGCCCGGGACAGGGCTCGGGAGACCCAGTACTTC. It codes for CASSFARDRARETQYF.

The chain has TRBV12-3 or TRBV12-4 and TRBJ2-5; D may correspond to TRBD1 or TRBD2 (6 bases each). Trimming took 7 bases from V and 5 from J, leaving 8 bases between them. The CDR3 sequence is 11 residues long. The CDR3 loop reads CASKGGETQYF. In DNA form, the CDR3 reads TGTGCCAGCAAAGGGGGGGAGACCCAGTACTTC.

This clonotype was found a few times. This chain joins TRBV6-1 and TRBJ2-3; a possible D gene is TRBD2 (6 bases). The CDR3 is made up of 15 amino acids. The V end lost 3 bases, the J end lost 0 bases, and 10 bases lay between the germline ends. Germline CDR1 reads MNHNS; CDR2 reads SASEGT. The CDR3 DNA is TGTGCCAGCAGTGAGGGGGGATCTAGCACAGATACGCAGTATTTT. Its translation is CASSEGGSSTDTQYF.

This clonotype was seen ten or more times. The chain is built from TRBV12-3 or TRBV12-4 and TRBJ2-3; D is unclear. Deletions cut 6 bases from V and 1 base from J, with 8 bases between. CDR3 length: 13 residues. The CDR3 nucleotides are TGTGCCAGCAGGCCTGGTGGCACAGATACGCAGTATTTT. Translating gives CASRPGGTDTQYF.

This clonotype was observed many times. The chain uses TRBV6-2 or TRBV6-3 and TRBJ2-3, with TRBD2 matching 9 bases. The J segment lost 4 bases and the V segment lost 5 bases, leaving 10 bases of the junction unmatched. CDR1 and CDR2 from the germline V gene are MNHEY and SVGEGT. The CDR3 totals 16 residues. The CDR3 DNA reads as TGTGCCAGCAGTCGACCCCCGGGCGGGGGGGCAGATACGCAGTATTTT. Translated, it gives CASSRPPGGGADTQYF.

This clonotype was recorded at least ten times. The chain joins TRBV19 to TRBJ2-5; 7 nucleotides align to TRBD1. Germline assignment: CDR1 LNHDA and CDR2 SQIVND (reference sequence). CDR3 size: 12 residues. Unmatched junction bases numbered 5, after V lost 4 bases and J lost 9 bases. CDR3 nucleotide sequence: TGTGCCAGTAGTAAGACAGGGACGGCCCAGTACTTC. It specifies CASSKTGTAQYF.

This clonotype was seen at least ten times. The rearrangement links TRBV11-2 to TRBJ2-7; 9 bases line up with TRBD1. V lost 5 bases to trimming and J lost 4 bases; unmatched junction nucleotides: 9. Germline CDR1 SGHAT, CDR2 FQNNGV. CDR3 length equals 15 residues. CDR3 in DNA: TGTGCCAGCAGCCGAACACAGGGGGCAGGTTACGAGCAGTACTTC. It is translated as CASSRTQGAGYEQYF.

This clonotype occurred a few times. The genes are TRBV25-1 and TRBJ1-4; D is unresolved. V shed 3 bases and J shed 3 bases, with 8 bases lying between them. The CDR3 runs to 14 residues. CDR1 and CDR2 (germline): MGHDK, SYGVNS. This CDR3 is CASSDIQSNEKLFF. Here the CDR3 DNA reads TGTGCCAGCAGTGATATACAGTCTAATGAAAAACTGTTTTTT.

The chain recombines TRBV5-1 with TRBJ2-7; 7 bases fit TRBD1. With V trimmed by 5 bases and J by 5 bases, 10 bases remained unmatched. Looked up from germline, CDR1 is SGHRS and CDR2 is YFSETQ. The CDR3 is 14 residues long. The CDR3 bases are TGCGCCAGCAGTCCCGGGACAGTCATCCACGAGCAGTACTTC. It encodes CASSPGTVIHEQYF. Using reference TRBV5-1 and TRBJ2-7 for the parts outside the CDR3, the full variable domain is KAGVTQTPRYLIKTRGQQVTLSCSPISGHRSVSWYQQTPGQGLQFLFEYFSETQRNKGNFPGRFSGRQFSNSRSEMNVSTLELGDSALYLCASSPGTVIHEQYFGPGTRLTVT.

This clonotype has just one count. The CDR3 coding sequence is TGTGCCAGCAGCCAAGAATCGAAAGAGCGTGCCACTAATGAAAAACTGTTTTTT. Protein sequence: CASSQESKERATNEKLFF. The rearrangement uses TRBV3-1 and TRBJ1-4, with D hard to call. V shed 0 bases and J shed 2 bases, with 16 bases lying between them. Germline V CDR1 and CDR2: LGHDT, YNNKEL (reference sequence). The CDR3 length is 18 residues.

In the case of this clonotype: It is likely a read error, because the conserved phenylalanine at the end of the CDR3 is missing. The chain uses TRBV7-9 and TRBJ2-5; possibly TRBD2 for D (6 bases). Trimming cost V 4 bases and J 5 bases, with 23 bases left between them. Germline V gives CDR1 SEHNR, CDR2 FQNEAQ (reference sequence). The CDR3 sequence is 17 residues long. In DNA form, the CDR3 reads TGTGCCAGCAGCTCTCCCCCACGGGCGTCGGGAGTCGAGACCCAGTACTAC. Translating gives CASSSPPRASGVETQYY.

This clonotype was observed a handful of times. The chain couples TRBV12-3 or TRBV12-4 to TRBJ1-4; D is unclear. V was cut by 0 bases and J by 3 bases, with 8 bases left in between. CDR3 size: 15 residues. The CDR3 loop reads CASSLAQLPNEKLFF. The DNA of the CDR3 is TGTGCCAGCAGTTTAGCACAGCTACCTAATGAAAAACTGTTTTTT.